Each of the 27 T cell receptor beta chains below was sequenced from the same sample in a study of T cells after yellow fever vaccination. TCRdb analysed the 5' RACE reads with MiXCR anew, one entry per CDR3 protein. There are 400,000 to 650,000 distinct CDR3 sequences in the sample; 20% to 25% occur only once, and about a sixth lies in the top ten. The source was PBMCs, collected approximately 22 days after the first yellow fever vaccination. The receptors originated from a man younger than 35 who received the YFV17D yellow fever vaccine.

In this sample, this clonotype turned up a few times. The rearrangement uses TRBV29-1 and TRBJ2-3; perhaps TRBD2 as D (6 bases). The CDR3 covers 14 residues. Germline lookup yields CDR1 SQVTM and CDR2 ANQGSEA. V was shortened by 7 bases and J by 0 bases, with 14 bases between the two germline ends. DNA of the CDR3: TGCAGCGCAAATAGCGGAATAAGCACAGATACGCAGTATTTT. Its translation is CSANSGISTDTQYF.

The table lists this clonotype with many counts. The chain combines TRBV5-4 with TRBJ2-5; 7 nucleotides agree with TRBD2. The CDR3 is 15 residues long. Germline V gives CDR1 SGHNT, CDR2 YYREEE (reference sequence). The V gene end was trimmed by 4 bases and the J gene end by 5 bases; junction bases not matched to a gene: 11. This chain's CDR3 is CASSPSGDRRETQYF. CDR3 DNA sequence: TGTGCCAGCAGCCCCAGCGGGGACCGGCGGGAGACCCAGTACTTC. The variable domain in full, with the rest retrieved from reference TRBV5-4 and TRBJ2-5, is ETGVTQSPTHLIKTRGQQVTLRCSSQSGHNTVSWYQQALGQGPQFIFQYYREEENGRGNFPPRFSGLQFPNYSSELNVNALELDDSALYLCASSPSGDRRETQYFGPGTRLLVL.

V and J are TRBV12-3 or TRBV12-4 and TRBJ1-3; unclear D gene. The V and J ends lost 3 bases and 4 bases respectively, with 13 bases between them. CDR3 length: 15 residues. The chain's CDR3 is CASSFFGLEGNTIYF. CDR3 DNA: TGTGCCAGCAGTTTCTTTGGGCTAGAGGGAAACACCATATATTTT.

This clonotype has just a few counts. The rearrangement joins TRBV9 to TRBJ2-1; unclear D gene. The length of the CDR3 is 14 residues. Trimming took off 2 bases at V and 5 bases at J, with 11 bases between the two ends. Germline lookup yields CDR1 SGDLS and CDR2 YYNGEE. In DNA form, the CDR3 reads TGTGCCAGCAGCGTTAGGCCAGCCAACAATGAGCAGTTCTTC. Translating gives CASSVRPANNEQFF.

This clonotype was seen a handful of times. The chain recombines TRBV27 with TRBJ2-7, with D uncertain. CDR3 length: 14 residues. Germline V gene lookup returns CDR1 MNHEY and CDR2 SMNVEV (reference sequence). The V end was cut by 3 bases, the J end by 0 bases, with 9 bases between. Written as DNA, the CDR3 is TGTGCCAGCAGTTTCGGACCGATCTCCTACGAGCAGTACTTC. This sequence encodes CASSFGPISYEQYF.

This clonotype was observed a single time. The chain is built from TRBV7-2 and TRBJ2-1, with TRBD1 identical over 8 bases. CDR3 size: 16 residues. V lost 4 bases to trimming and J lost 6 bases; unmatched junction nucleotides: 11. Germline values: CDR1 SGHTA, CDR2 FQGNSA. The CDR3 loop reads CASSSQPGGLSNEQFF. As DNA, the CDR3 is TGTGCCAGCAGCTCACAACCAGGGGGCTTAAGCAATGAGCAGTTCTTC.

The V and J genes are TRBV28 and TRBJ1-1, with a possible D match to TRBD1 (5 bases). CDR1 and CDR2 (germline): MDHEN, SYDVKM. The V end was cut by 6 bases, the J end by 6 bases, with 20 bases between. There are 15 residues in the CDR3. The CDR3 DNA reads as TGTGCCAGCAGCGGAGTCCAGGACACTGACTCTGAAGCTTTCTTT. This sequence encodes CASSGVQDTDSEAFF.

The chain combines TRBV4-1 with TRBJ1-2, with D tentatively TRBD1 (5 bases). Trimming cost V 0 bases and J 4 bases, with 15 bases left between them. The CDR3 has 16 amino acids. Germline CDR1 MGHRA, CDR2 YSYEKL. CDR3 amino acids: CASSQDRRTKSYGYTF. The CDR3 nucleotides are TGCGCCAGCAGCCAAGATCGGCGGACAAAAAGCTATGGCTACACCTTC.

The gene calls are TRBV14 and TRBJ1-2; TRBD1 aligns across 10 bases. Germline V gene lookup returns CDR1 SGHDN and CDR2 FVKESK. J gave up 4 bases and V 4 bases, and 12 bases lay outside the gene matches. The CDR3 runs to 17 residues. CDR3 sequence reads: CASSRLGDRGSSYGYTF. CDR3 DNA sequence: TGTGCCAGCAGCCGCCTGGGGGACAGGGGCTCTTCCTATGGCTACACCTTC.

The rearrangement uses TRBV12-3 or TRBV12-4 and TRBJ2-1, with 8 nucleotides matching TRBD2. J gave up 12 bases and V 0 bases, and 10 bases lay outside the gene matches. The CDR3 has 15 amino acids. This CDR3 reads CASSLAAGARGAQFF. The CDR3 region has the DNA TGTGCCAGCAGTTTAGCGGCGGGGGCGCGGGGGGCGCAGTTCTTC.

This clonotype has a handful of counts. This chain connects TRBV24-1 to TRBJ2-3; 9 bases agree with TRBD2. With V trimmed by 4 bases and J by 2 bases, 9 bases remained unmatched. From germline, CDR1 is KGHDR and CDR2 SFDVKD. The CDR3 consists of 17 residues. The CDR3 bases are TGTGCCACCAGTGACCGCTTCGCGGGGGGGAACACAGATACGCAGTATTTT. Protein: CATSDRFAGGNTDTQYF.

This clonotype appeared a few times. V is TRBV12-3 or TRBV12-4 and J is TRBJ2-6; D uncertain. The CDR3 contains 15 residues. Between the trimmed V and J ends, which lost 1 base and 4 bases, there was a span of 8 bases. CDR3 sequence reads: CASSLDRRGANVLTF. The CDR3 DNA sequence: TGTGCCAGCAGTTTAGACAGAAGAGGGGCCAACGTCCTGACTTTC.

This clonotype was picked up a small number of times. The rearrangement joins TRBV6-5 to TRBJ1-3, with D unclear. This CDR3 region has 14 residues. Trimming pared 0 bases from V and 1 base from J, leaving 4 bases between. The germline V gene has CDR1 MNHEY and CDR2 SVGAGI. The CDR3 region has the DNA TGTGCCAGCAGTTACTCCCCGTCTGGAAACACCATATATTTT. Translated, it gives CASSYSPSGNTIYF.

The CDR3 protein is CASGRGRRYDEQYF. The CDR3 nucleotides are TGTGCCAGCGGGCGGGGCCGCCGTTACGACGAGCAGTACTTC. V is TRBV9 and J is TRBJ2-7, with D tentatively TRBD2 (6 bases). The length of the CDR3 is 14 residues. The ends were cut back, 7 bases at V and 5 bases at J, with 19 bases in the middle. Germline CDR1 SGDLS, CDR2 YYNGEE.

This clonotype was detected a few times. This sequence joins TRBV5-6 and TRBJ2-1, with D unclear. The CDR3 totals 15 residues. Germline CDR1 is SGHDT and CDR2 is YYEEEE. Between the trimmed V and J ends, which lost 3 bases and 2 bases, there was a span of 12 bases. The CDR3: CASSSRLETYNEQFF. The CDR3 DNA is TGTGCCAGCAGCTCCCGACTTGAAACCTACAATGAGCAGTTCTTC.

CDR3 nucleotide sequence: TGTGCCAGCGGGCCCGGGACAGGTACTGTTCAGTACTTC. It is translated as CASGPGTGTVQYF. The chain combines TRBV11-2 with TRBJ2-4; 8 bases are a match to TRBD1. V trimming: 8 bases; J trimming: 11 bases; junction bases outside the gene matches: 11. Germline CDR1 and CDR2: SGHAT and FQNNGV. The CDR3 spans 13 residues.

The V and J genes are TRBV12-3 or TRBV12-4 and TRBJ2-3, with TRBD2 matching 8 bases. Trimming took 5 bases from V and 6 from J; bases not matched to a gene: 13. The CDR3 loop spans 16 amino acids. CDR3 in DNA: TGTGCCAGCAGTGGCCTGGCACTAGCGGTTTCCGATACGCAGTATTTT. The encoded protein is CASSGLALAVSDTQYF.

This clonotype has a count of ten or more. The V and J genes are TRBV27 and TRBJ2-6; D remains ambiguous. Trimming cost V 5 bases and J 2 bases, with 16 bases left between them. This CDR3 has 17 residues. The germline V gene has CDR1 MNHEY and CDR2 SMNVEV (reference sequence). The CDR3 here is CASSPMVGVAGANVLTF. CDR3 sequence (DNA): TGTGCCAGCAGTCCCATGGTGGGTGTCGCTGGGGCCAACGTCCTGACTTTC.

The V call is TRBV4-3, the J call TRBJ2-1; the D gene is possibly TRBD2 (5 bases). The V end lost 1 base, the J end lost 0 bases, and 10 bases lay between the germline ends. The germline V gene has CDR1 LGHNA and CDR2 YSLEER. The CDR3 spans 16 residues. The CDR3 region has the DNA TGCGCCAGCAGCCAAGGGACTGCCGTCTCCTACAATGAGCAGTTCTTC. Amino acids: CASSQGTAVSYNEQFF.

The gene calls are TRBV5-6 and TRBJ2-1; D call uncertain. Germline V CDR1 and CDR2: SGHDT, YYEEEE. The CDR3 covers 15 residues. The V end lost 0 bases, the J end lost 4 bases, and 11 bases lay between the germline ends. CDR3 sequence reads: CASSLAETAYNEQFF. The DNA of the CDR3 is TGTGCCAGCAGCTTGGCTGAGACCGCTTACAATGAGCAGTTCTTC.

V is TRBV11-2 and J is TRBJ1-2, with 9 bases that match TRBD1. The germline V gene has CDR1 SGHAT and CDR2 FQNNGV. V trimming: 6 bases; J trimming: 4 bases; junction bases outside the gene matches: 12. The CDR3 sequence is 16 residues long. DNA of the CDR3: TGTGCCAGCAGACCCGGGGTAGGACAGGGGTCCTATGGCTACACCTTC. This translates into CASRPGVGQGSYGYTF.

This clonotype came up many times. The chain recombines TRBV3-1 with TRBJ2-7; 9 positions match TRBD1. V was clipped by 0 bases and J by 3 bases; unmatched bases: 0. The length of the CDR3 is 14 residues. CDR1 LGHDT and CDR2 YNNKEL come from the germline V gene (reference sequence). CDR3 amino acids: CASSQETGGYEQYV. CDR3 DNA sequence: TGTGCCAGCAGCCAAGAGACAGGGGGCTACGAGCAGTACGTC.

CDR3 protein: CASSRRQGPLYNEQFF. The CDR3 DNA is TGTGCCAGCAGCCGGCGACAGGGCCCCCTCTACAATGAGCAGTTCTTC. The chain recombines TRBV11-2 with TRBJ2-1; 7 bases fit TRBD1. Germline CDR1 SGHAT, CDR2 FQNNGV. The V and J ends lost 5 bases and 3 bases, in that order; junction bases with no gene match: 10. This CDR3 is built from 16 residues.

This clonotype was found a few times. The J gene is TRBJ1-5, the V gene TRBV10-2; D perhaps matches TRBD1 (6 bases). This CDR3 has 14 amino acids. The V and J ends lost 8 bases and 4 bases respectively, with 15 bases between them. CDR1 and CDR2 (germline): WSHSY, SAAADI. CDR3 nucleotide sequence: TGCGCCAGCGGGGTCGACAGGTTTAATCAGCCCCAGCATTTT. Protein sequence: CASGVDRFNQPQHF.

The chain is built from TRBV6-1 and TRBJ2-2, with D possibly being TRBD1 or TRBD2 (6 bases each). The ends were cut back, 4 bases at V and 0 bases at J, with 9 bases in the middle. This CDR3 has 15 amino acids. CDR1 and CDR2 from the germline V gene are MNHNS and SASEGT. The CDR3 here is CASSGGAPNTGELFF. CDR3 in DNA: TGTGCCAGCAGTGGGGGGGCGCCGAACACCGGGGAGCTGTTTTTT.

This clonotype was counted only a few times. The chain has TRBV5-1 and TRBJ1-4, with D possibly matching TRBD1 (5 bases). The V end was cut by 1 base, the J end by 0 bases, with 16 bases between. There are 18 residues in the CDR3. Germline V gene lookup returns CDR1 SGHRS and CDR2 YFSETQ. The CDR3, as DNA: TGCGCCAGCAGCTTGAGGACCTTTACAGGCACAACTAATGAAAAACTGTTTTTT. The encoded protein is CASSLRTFTGTTNEKLFF. The whole variable domain, filled in from reference TRBV5-1 and TRBJ1-4, reads KAGVTQTPRYLIKTRGQQVTLSCSPISGHRSVSWYQQTPGQGLQFLFEYFSETQRNKGNFPGRFSGRQFSNSRSEMNVSTLELGDSALYLCASSLRTFTGTTNEKLFFGSGTQLSVL.

This clonotype was counted many times. The chain employs TRBV4-1 and TRBJ2-1; 7 nucleotides align to TRBD2. Germline V gives CDR1 MGHRA, CDR2 YSYEKL. With V trimmed by 0 bases and J by 2 bases, 4 bases remained unmatched. The CDR3 is 16 amino acids. CDR3 DNA sequence: TGCGCCAGCAGCCAAGATACGGGGGGTCCCTACAATGAGCAGTTCTTC. This gives the protein CASSQDTGGPYNEQFF.